The TCR beta chain described here comes from a study of blood T cell repertoires in COVID-19. Study as a whole: COVID-19 samples from acute and convalescent phases originated in the United States, Italy and Spain. The analysed material was cDNA or gDNA that came from T cells, B-cell-depleted T cells, or PBMCs.

Assay: immunoSEQ multiplex PCR; the TCRdb copy retains only in-frame clones and omits some. The data contain about 300,000 clones, about 88% of them singletons. CDR3 length: 14 amino acids. Germline CDR1 reads MNHEY; CDR2 reads SMNVEV (reference sequence). The ends were cut back, 5 bases at V and 2 bases at J, with 11 bases in the middle. Material for sequencing was peripheral blood. The TCR sequence derives from a man aged 65 to 85 with acute or convalescent COVID-19. The chain recombines TRBV27 with TRBJ2-3; weak D call: TRBD2 (5 bases). The CDR3 nucleotides are TGTGCCAGCAGTCCCCGACTACACACAGATACGCAGTATTTT. It specifies CASSPRLHTDTQYF.